The rows below give T cell receptor beta chains drawn from one sample of a study of blood T cell repertoires in COVID-19. The protocol was immunoSEQ multiplex PCR, while the TCRdb copy is restricted to in-frame clones and leaves out a portion. The table shows about 180,000 clones, with 70% to 85% occurring only once. Specimen: peripheral blood. The receptors derive from a woman older than 75 with acute or convalescent COVID-19. CDR3s include the opening cysteine and the closing phenylalanine or tryptophan. D genes are given only for firm matches. Clone size appears in some rows only: once, few, many, or a class for an expanded clone.

abundance,j_gene,d_gene,v_gene,CDR3nt,CDR3aa
NA,TRBJ1-3,NA,TRBV19,TGTGCCAGTACTCTAACAGGGCTCTCTGGAAACACCATATATTTT,CASTLTGLSGNTIYF
few,TRBJ2-1,NA,TRBV9,TGTGCCAGCAGCCTAGAAGGGAGCTCCTACAATGAGCAGTTCTTC,CASSLEGSSYNEQFF
NA,TRBJ1-2,TRBD1,TRBV5-4,TGTGCCAGCAGCTACGACAGGGGTGGCTACACCTTC,CASSYDRGGYTF
NA,TRBJ1-4,NA,TRBV27,TGTGCCAGCAGTTTATCCCTTGGGGGGGTGGGTGAAAAACTGTTTTTT,CASSLSLGGVGEKLFF
once,TRBJ2-7,TRBD2,TRBV5-1,TGCGCCAGCAGCCCCGGCGGGGGAACTTCCTACGAGCAGTACTTC,CASSPGGGTSYEQYF
NA,TRBJ2-1,NA,TRBV6-5,TGTGCCAGCAGTTACTCGTGGGCAGAATCCTACAATGAGCAGTTCTTC,CASSYSWAESYNEQFF
NA,TRBJ1-2,NA,TRBV29-1,TGCAGCGTTGAAGATTGGGGCAGGGCCTATGGCTACACCTTC,CSVEDWGRAYGYTF
NA,TRBJ1-1,NA,TRBV10-3,TGTGCCATCAGCGGGCGGGGGGGGAGAAACACTGAAGCTTTCTTT,CAISGRGGRNTEAFF
NA,TRBJ2-2,NA,TRBV28,TGTGCCAGCAGCTGGGGCATTAACACCGGGGAGCTGTTTTTT,CASSWGINTGELFF
NA,TRBJ2-7,NA,TRBV30,TGTGCCTGGAGTGGTTCGGTCCCCTACGAGCAGTACTTC,CAWSGSVPYEQYF
NA,TRBJ1-2,TRBD1,TRBV11-1,TGTGCCAGCAGCAAACGACACCGGGACAGGGTGGGCTACACCTTC,CASSKRHRDRVGYTF
NA,TRBJ1-6,NA,TRBV2,TGTGCCAGCACGCTTTTTCCCGCGAATTCACCCCTCCACTTT,CASTLFPANSPLHF
NA,TRBJ1-1,NA,TRBV20-1,TGCAGTGCCCCGAGGTCTGAAGCTTTCTTT,CSAPRSEAFF
few,TRBJ2-4,NA,TRBV5-4,TGTGCCAGCAGCCCTGGGGGCAACAAAAACATTCAGTACTTC,CASSPGGNKNIQYF
NA,TRBJ2-5,TRBD2,TRBV7-8,TGTGCCAGCAGCTTAGATACTGGGGGAGGGCCTCTGAGGGAGACCCAGTACTTC,CASSLDTGGGPLRETQYF
NA,TRBJ2-3,TRBD2,TRBV4-1,TGCGCCAGTACCTCCGGCCCCTCGCGGGGGAGCCCCACAGATACGCAGTATTTT,CASTSGPSRGSPTDTQYF
NA,TRBJ2-3,TRBD2,TRBV19,TGTGCCAGTAGTACCCGGGGACTAGCGGGGGGCGTAGATACGCAGTATTTT,CASSTRGLAGGVDTQYF
once,TRBJ2-7,NA,TRBV7-2,TGTGCCAGCAGCTTATTCCGGAGGGGCTGGGAGCAGTACTTC,CASSLFRRGWEQYF
NA,TRBJ2-2,NA,TRBV7-9,TGTGCCAGCAGCGGAAGAGACAGGACCCGAAACACCGGGGAGCTGTTTTTT,CASSGRDRTRNTGELFF
NA,TRBJ1-3,NA,TRBV3-1/TRBV3-2,TGTGCCAGCAGCCAAGGCTGGCGGTCTTCCTACTCTGGAAACACCATATATTTT,CASSQGWRSSYSGNTIYF
NA,TRBJ2-7,TRBD1,TRBV5-1,TGCGCCAGCAGCTTGGGTGGGACAGGGATCTACGAGCAGTACTTC,CASSLGGTGIYEQYF